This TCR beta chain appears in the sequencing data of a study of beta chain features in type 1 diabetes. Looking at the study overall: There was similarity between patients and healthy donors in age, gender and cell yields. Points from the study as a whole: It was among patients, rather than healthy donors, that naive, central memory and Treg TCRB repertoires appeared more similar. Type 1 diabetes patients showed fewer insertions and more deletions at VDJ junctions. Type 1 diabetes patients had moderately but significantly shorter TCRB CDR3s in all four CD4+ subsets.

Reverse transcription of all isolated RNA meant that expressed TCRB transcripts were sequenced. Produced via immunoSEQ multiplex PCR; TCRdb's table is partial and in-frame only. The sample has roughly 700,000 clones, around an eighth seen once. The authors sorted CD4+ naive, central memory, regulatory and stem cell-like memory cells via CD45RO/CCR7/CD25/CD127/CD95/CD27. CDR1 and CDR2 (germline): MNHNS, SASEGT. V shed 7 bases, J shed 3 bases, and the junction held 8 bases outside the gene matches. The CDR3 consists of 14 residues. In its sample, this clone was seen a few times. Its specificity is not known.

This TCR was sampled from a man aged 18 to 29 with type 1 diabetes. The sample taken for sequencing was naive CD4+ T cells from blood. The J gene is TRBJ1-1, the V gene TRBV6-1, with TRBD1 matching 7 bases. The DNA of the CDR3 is TGTGCCAGCAAGGGGGCGAGCTGGGACACTGAAGCTTTCTTT. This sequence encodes CASKGASWDTEAFF.